The 17 T cell receptor beta chains reported below all come from one sample, sequenced in a study of PD-L1 blockade in urothelial cancer. As for time point: pretreatment peripheral blood. Libraries were prepared by immunoSEQ multiplex PCR; TCRdb keeps only in-frame clonotypes and omits some of them. The sample carries some 52,000 clones, roughly four fifths recorded once. The sample was PBMCs, taken around atezolizumab (anti-PD-L1) treatment. Receptors were obtained from a man between 65 and 85 years old with urothelial cancer.

This clone was seen once. The chain joins TRBV6-5 to TRBJ1-1; D is undetermined. Deletions cut 5 bases from V and 7 bases from J, with 14 bases between. The CDR3 contains 13 residues. Germline V gene lookup returns CDR1 MNHEY and CDR2 SVGAGI. The CDR3 spells CASSADWAREAFF. CDR3 in DNA: TGTGCCAGCAGTGCGGACTGGGCCCGTGAAGCTTTCTTT.

V usage is TRBV4-2 and J usage is TRBJ2-7, with 12 bases identical to TRBD2. CDR1 and CDR2 (germline): LGHNA, YNFKEQ. V gave up 0 bases and J gave up 3 bases; unmatched junction bases: 9. This CDR3 region has 18 residues. The DNA for the CDR3 is TGTGCCAGCAGCCAAGAAACTAGCGGGAGGAGCGTTTACTACGAGCAGTACTTC. Encoded protein: CASSQETSGRSVYYEQYF.

The chain has TRBV5-4 and TRBJ2-5; 7 bases match TRBD2. Germline V gene lookup returns CDR1 SGHNT and CDR2 YYREEE (reference sequence). The CDR3 spans 15 residues. V was pared by 2 bases and J by 1 base, with 5 bases of the junction left unmatched. The CDR3 is CASSFQRGSQETQYF. The CDR3 bases are TGTGCCAGCAGCTTCCAGCGGGGATCCCAAGAGACCCAGTACTTC.

The V call is TRBV5-1, the J call TRBJ2-5; D might be TRBD1 (6 bases). V dropped 5 bases and J dropped 3 bases, with 26 bases sitting between them. The germline gives CDR1 SGHRS, CDR2 YFSETQ. The CDR3 is made up of 18 amino acids. The CDR3 DNA follows: TGCGCCAGCAGTTTTCCGGGACAAGGAAGTCCCTTAGAAGAGACCCAGTACTTC. As protein: CASSFPGQGSPLEETQYF.

The chain combines TRBV6-6 with TRBJ1-5, with D possibly being TRBD1 (5 bases). Trimming took off 6 bases at V and 5 bases at J, with 17 bases between the two ends. The V gene's germline CDR1 is MNHNY and CDR2 SVGAGI (reference sequence). The CDR3 totals 15 residues. The CDR3 spells CASRDQGLGDQPQHF. The CDR3 DNA sequence: TGTGCCAGCAGGGACCAGGGCCTTGGCGATCAGCCCCAGCATTTT.

This clone was recorded once. The chain couples TRBV2 to TRBJ2-2; TRBD2 might be the D (5 bases). The CDR3 is 12 amino acids. Germline CDR1 SNHLY, CDR2 FYNNEI. Trimming stripped 6 bases from V and 8 bases from J, with 10 bases between. This CDR3 reads CASRVSVGELFF. In DNA form, the CDR3 reads TGTGCCAGCAGGGTTAGCGTAGGGGAGCTGTTTTTT.

The J gene is TRBJ2-3, the V gene TRBV18; TRBD2 agrees at 7 bases. CDR1 is KGHSH and CDR2 is LQKENI in the germline V gene. The CDR3 is 16 residues long. The V gene end was trimmed by 1 base and the J gene end by 2 bases; junction bases not matched to a gene: 6. The CDR3 sequence is CASSPLGAGVTDTQYF. The CDR3 DNA reads TGTGCCAGCTCACCACTAGGTGCGGGAGTCACAGATACGCAGTATTTT.

In its sample, this clone was seen many times. The CDR3 DNA reads TGTGCTAGTGGTTTCCACGGGCCACAGGGGGGATCTGAAGCTTTCTTT. This sequence encodes CASGFHGPQGGSEAFF. The chain has TRBV12-5 and TRBJ1-1; 8 bases match TRBD1. Germline lookup yields CDR1 LGHNT and CDR2 FRNRAP. The CDR3 is made up of 16 amino acids. The V segment lost 3 bases and the J segment 6 bases; nucleotides outside the gene matches: 12.

V usage is TRBV7-9 and J usage is TRBJ2-2; possible D gene TRBD1, 5 bases. The CDR3 sequence is 14 residues long. Germline V gene sequence: CDR1 SEHNR, CDR2 FQNEAQ (reference sequence). Trimming took 7 bases from V and 7 from J, leaving 16 bases between them. The CDR3 loop is CASIPSSGFGELFF. DNA of the CDR3: TGTGCCAGCATTCCGTCTTCAGGGTTCGGGGAGCTGTTTTTT. Variable domain in full (rest from reference TRBV7-9 and TRBJ2-2): DTGVSQNPRHKITKRGQNVTFRCDPISEHNRLYWYRQTLGQGPEFLTYFQNEAQLEKSRLLSDRFSAERPKGSFSTLEIQRTEQGDSAMYLCASIPSSGFGELFFGEGSRLTVL.

V is TRBV28 and J is TRBJ1-4, with D uncertain. V lost 6 bases and J 2 bases, leaving 10 bases between the germline ends. Germline CDR1 is MDHEN and CDR2 is SYDVKM. The CDR3 totals 14 residues. CDR3 sequence (DNA): TGTGCCAGCAGCTCCCCCGGGACTAATGAAAAACTGTTTTTT. Residues: CASSSPGTNEKLFF.

The chain combines TRBV18 with TRBJ1-2, with a possible D match to TRBD1 (5 bases). Germline values: CDR1 KGHSH, CDR2 LQKENI. Trimming took off 3 bases at V and 2 bases at J, with 10 bases between the two ends. The CDR3 runs to 14 residues. The CDR3: CASSPATENYGYTF. The CDR3 DNA reads as TGTGCCAGCTCACCCGCGACAGAAAACTATGGCTACACCTTC.

The rearrangement joins TRBV7-2 to TRBJ1-4; weak D call: TRBD1 (5 bases). The V and J ends lost 9 bases and 8 bases respectively, with 16 bases between them. Germline V gives CDR1 SGHTA, CDR2 FQGNSA. This CDR3 contains 13 residues. The CDR3 reads CASGGGSGEKLFF. The CDR3 bases are TGTGCCAGTGGCGGGGGGTCTGGGGAAAAACTGTTTTTT.

By share, this clone counts as medium-sized. V is TRBV4-2 and J is TRBJ2-7, with D unclear. V was trimmed by 1 base and J by 6 bases, leaving 10 bases between them. In germline, CDR1 is LGHNA, CDR2 YNFKEQ. This CDR3 contains 13 residues. CDR3 in amino acids: CASSQVGYSEQYF. CDR3 sequence (DNA): TGTGCCAGCAGCCAAGTGGGCTATAGCGAGCAGTACTTC.

The V gene is TRBV19, the J gene TRBJ2-5; D might be TRBD2 (6 bases). The CDR3 totals 14 residues. Germline CDR1 LNHDA, CDR2 SQIVND (reference sequence). V lost 3 bases and J 2 bases, leaving 10 bases between the germline ends. The CDR3 nucleotides read TGTGCCAGTAGTATCGGAGGGGCACAAGAGACCCAGTACTTC. Translated: CASSIGGAQETQYF.

Only one count was recorded for this clone. The rearrangement uses TRBV7-2 and TRBJ1-4, with D tentatively TRBD1 (5 bases). Trimming took off 5 bases at V and 10 bases at J, with 17 bases between the two ends. Per germline, CDR1 SGHTA and CDR2 FQGNSA. This CDR3 spans 14 amino acids. The CDR3 sequence: CASSPDLGTGKLFF. The CDR3 nucleotides read TGTGCCAGCAGCCCGGACCTTGGTACAGGAAAACTGTTTTTT.

This rearrangement joins TRBV7-8 to TRBJ1-1; a possible D gene is TRBD1 (5 bases). The CDR3 is 15 residues long. Trimming took 5 bases from V and 3 from J, leaving 16 bases between them. Germline-derived CDR1 and CDR2 are SGHVS and FQNEAQ. The CDR3 protein is CASSPRLLGDTEAFF. CDR3 bases: TGTGCCAGCAGCCCCCGCCTTCTAGGGGACACTGAAGCTTTCTTT.

The V and J genes are TRBV11-2 and TRBJ2-7; possible D gene TRBD1, 6 bases. Trimming removed 1 base at V and 3 bases at J, with 10 bases between. Germline values: CDR1 SGHAT, CDR2 FQNNGV. This CDR3 has 14 amino acids. The CDR3 DNA sequence: TGTGCCAGCAGCTTAGCCCAACAGGGCTACGAGCAGTACTTC. Amino acid sequence: CASSLAQQGYEQYF.